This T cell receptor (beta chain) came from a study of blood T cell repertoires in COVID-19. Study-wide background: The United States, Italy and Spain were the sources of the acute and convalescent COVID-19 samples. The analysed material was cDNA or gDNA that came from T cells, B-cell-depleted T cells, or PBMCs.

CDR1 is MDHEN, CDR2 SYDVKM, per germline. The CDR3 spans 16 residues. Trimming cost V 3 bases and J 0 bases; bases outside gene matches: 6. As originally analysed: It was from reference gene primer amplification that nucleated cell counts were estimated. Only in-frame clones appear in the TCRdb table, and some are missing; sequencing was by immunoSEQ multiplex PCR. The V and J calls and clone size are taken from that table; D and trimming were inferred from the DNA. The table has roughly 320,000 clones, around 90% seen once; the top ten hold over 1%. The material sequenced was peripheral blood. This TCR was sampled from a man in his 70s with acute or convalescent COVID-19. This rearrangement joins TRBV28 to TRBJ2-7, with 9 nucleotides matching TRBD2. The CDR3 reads CASSFSLAGLSYEQYF. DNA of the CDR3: TGTGCCAGCAGTTTTTCGCTAGCGGGACTCTCCTACGAGCAGTACTTC.